The T cell receptor (beta chain) under discussion was sequenced for a study of cytomegalovirus exposure and HLA in healthy donors (dated by TCRdb to 2015 to 2018). The study in broad terms: In an earlier analysis of approximately 500 of the donors, around 290 Gb of sequence data and 120 million or so unique TCR beta sequences from about 190 million T cells were reported. An early release that covered about 640 HLA-typed donors contained approximately 300 gigabases of sequencing data and roughly 84 million unique TCR sequences. Of the 300 to 450 genotyped donors, approximately 82% fell in the genetic ancestry cluster associated with self-reported Caucasian donors. The aim of the study was to test whether cataloging public T cell receptors could identify signatures of past pathogen exposure. The T cell repertoires of some 700 subjects were profiled by immunosequencing and related to cytomegalovirus serostatus. Besides the first cohort of around 700 subjects, a separate validation cohort made up of roughly 120 different subjects was used. To predict cytomegalovirus infection status, the study brought together high-throughput TCR immunosequencing, statistical association of individual TCRs with disease status, and machine learning. To study patterns of TCR occurrence, a later analysis re-analyzed previously published TCR beta repertoires from 650 to 750 donors and added high-resolution HLA genotyping. Rather than drawing on any new phenotypic data, the later analysis identified candidate immune exposures from TCR beta sequences and the way those sequences occurred across donors. An earlier analysis of roughly 580 of the donors used high-throughput TCR beta sequencing to judge whether each TCR beta V gene segment behaved as functional or pseudogenic. Donor age, sex, ethnicity and CMV serostatus were compiled alongside the repertoire data. In a later genetic analysis, genome-wide SNP genotypes for about 55% of the roughly 670 donors were used, and that subset was treated as a discovery cohort. Every discovery cohort repertoire had been produced on one sequencing platform. HLA typing included class I and class II loci at four-digit resolution. The number of typed donors differed by locus: about 620-640 for A, B, C, DRB1 and DQB1; 500 to 550 for DQA1; 606 for DPA1; and roughly 490 for DPB1. Several DR-DQ haplotypes were treated as single units for association and clustering because of strong linkage in the cohort. Among roughly 370 genotyped donors of the cohort, an average of around 240,000 unique TCR beta nucleotide sequences were sequenced per donor, approximately 20% of them non-productive. Broader findings and caveats from the paper: Most TCR sequences were seen in very few donors, while some public TCRs were found in many individuals. A few of the identified cytomegalovirus-associated TCR beta chains were confirmed in vitro to be specific for cytomegalovirus antigens. Because HLA typing was missing for some donors at each locus, association tests included only the typed subset. The study listed 164 TCR beta chains as associated with cytomegalovirus. CMV serostatus was the only immune exposure information available for the cohort. The presence/absence analyses assumed that sequencing depth was roughly uniform across donors, and that assumption may not be true. Cytomegalovirus status was reported to be diagnosed by the classifier with high specificity and sensitivity in both the original and validation cohorts. At a false discovery rate of 0.05, a later analysis linked 16,000 or so TCR beta sequences to specific HLA alleles. Correlated functional status among segregating V segments might reflect linkage disequilibrium, but an unknown experimental factor could not be ruled out. Most CMV-associated TCR beta chains appeared to be HLA-restricted in a later analysis, and the HLA associations seemed to be driven largely by CMV exposure. Some IMGT-functional V segments, including TRBV6-2 and TRBV6-3, could not be distinguished by the 87-base-pair reads and were therefore excluded. According to the authors, the approach could potentially be generalized to other disease states and immunological phenotypes. Approximately 18 rarely observed V segments, including chromosome 9 orphons, were excluded from the earlier analysis of some 590 of the donors because counts were too low. According to a later analysis, parvovirus B19, influenza, CMV and Epstein-Barr virus appeared linked to several top co-occurrence clusters. According to a later genetic analysis, donors in an Asian-associated ancestry cluster had fewer N-insertions in productive TCRs than the approximately 710-donor mean. The sequencing pipeline was judged likely to have produced a cluster of highly shared sequence variants as a technical artifact. In an earlier analysis of approximately 590 of the donors, most TCR beta V segments were observed in productive rearrangements about 87% or about 30% of the time, broadly matching IMGT annotations. A later analysis found that HLA-associated TCR beta chains were more clonally expanded and had lower generation probabilities than equally common non-associated chains. A further reported finding was that TCR beta sequences accurately predicted the HLA-A and HLA-B alleles for most subjects in the first cohort. In a later genetic analysis, a missense DCLRE1C variant was associated with V-gene and J-gene trimming of TCR beta chains, and the association was replicated in an independent cohort. When HLA alleles, especially DR and DQ, strongly co-occurred, attributing TCR associations to individual alleles was difficult. According to a later analysis, TCR association rates differed among HLA loci, with DRB1 alleles showing the most associated TCRs and HLA-C alleles showing the fewest. The cohort was sequenced for TCR beta chains only, and without alpha or paired-chain data the features that could be detected were limited.

Libraries were prepared through the immunoSEQ multiplex PCR assay. The multiplex PCR relied on a mix of 60 forward primers for TCR Vbeta segments and 13 reverse primers for TCR Jbeta segments. Amplification of the CDR3 region of rearranged TCR beta genes was performed with a multiplex PCR assay on genomic DNA. Amplified TCR beta libraries were sequenced as 87-base-pair reads on the Illumina HiSeq System. Concerning the study's data processing: In a later analysis, tens of millions of unique TCR beta chains were counted across the roughly 670 repertoires, and around 10 million of these chains were shared by at least two donors. Raw reads were error-corrected and collapsed into unique sequences by a nearest-neighbor algorithm in which closely related sequences were merged to remove PCR and sequencing errors. V, D and J gene segments were assigned by aligning CDR3 sequences to IMGT reference sequences. For a sequence to be retained, at least a six-nucleotide match to both a V gene segment and a J gene segment was required. Rearrangements were called productive when the CDR3 lacked stop codons and stayed in frame with V and J; all others were non-productive. CDR3 was defined by IMGT convention, running from the second conserved V-encoded cysteine to the conserved J-encoded phenylalanine. Sequences without an unambiguous match to a single V gene segment were excluded from the earlier analysis of 500 to 700 of the donors. An earlier analysis of about 600 of the donors called V segments functional above 56.7% productive rearrangements and segregating when the between-donor standard deviation exceeded 5%. A statistical classification framework was built for diagnosing cytomegalovirus status from the catalog of TCR beta chain sequences. V and J gene assignment, in a later analysis, came from comparing TCR nucleotide sequences with IMGT/GENE-DB human TR gene sequences. The TCRdist pipeline was used in a later analysis to assign CDR3 sequences and most-parsimonious VDJ recombination scenarios. In a later analysis, each TCR beta chain was defined by its CDR3 amino acid sequence together with its V-gene family, and reads lacking a unique V-gene family were excluded. As a way to deal with suspected cross-contamination and a sequencing artifact, a later analysis dropped 450 to 700 nucleotide sequences that were highly shared and had low generation probability. For each public chain, a later analysis derived a clonal expansion index from normalized ranks of inferred template counts within each repertoire. Generation probabilities in a later analysis came from a VDJ recombination model fitted to out-of-frame rearrangements, and those results were checked against IGoR. In a later analysis, hypergeometric tests were used to score TCR-TCR, TCR-HLA and TCR-CMV co-occurrence, with a repertoire-size bias correction applied to TCR pairs. In a later analysis, false discovery rates were estimated by permuting HLA or CMV assignments 20 times. In a later analysis, co-occurring TCRs were grouped using DBSCAN, with TCRdist sequence similarity added in when clustering inside HLA-allele-positive subsets. Repertoires with fewer than 30,000 or more than 120,000 public chains were left out of co-occurrence clustering, as were a few repertoires with anomalous nucleotide sharing. In TCRdb, the immuneACCESS table is reduced to in-frame sequences with V and J assigned. These tables do not hold every clone; where another copy was compared, an unresolved V gene accounts for under half, and the others remain unexplained. The V and J calls and clone size are taken from that table; D and trimming were inferred from the DNA. The sample table contains some 130,000 clones; only one count was recorded for 81% of them. The ten biggest clones cover 0.7% of the sample.

Including cysteine and phenylalanine, the CDR3 has 15 amino acids. Of all the DNA, just the CDR3 is kept, 45 bases in frame from base 1. CDR1 and CDR2 are read off the germline V gene as WSHSY and SAAADI. V drops 3 bases and J drops 4 bases, leaving 15 bases in between. A remark on this clone: It lacks a known antigen. Base qualities were left out, and no much larger clone turns up one base away.

The cohort was made up of 500 to 850 healthy bone marrow donors. At the time of sampling, all cohort members were nominally healthy, though unrecorded immune exposures were likely present. The donor tested CMV seronegative, placing the donor among the 300 to 450 seronegative members of the cohort. Each donor provided a peripheral blood sample, and peripheral blood mononuclear cells were used for TCR beta sequencing. The Qiagen DNeasy Blood Extraction Kit was used to extract genomic DNA from the blood cell samples. The specimen was PBMCs. The receptor was derived from a man aged 18 to 29 in good health and CMV-seronegative. Rearrangement joined TRBV10-2 to TRBJ2-5; possibly the D gene is TRBD2, per 7 matching bases. For the CDR3, the sequence is CASSDSMGGRETQYF. The bases are TGCGCCAGCAGTGATAGCATGGGGGGGCGAGAGACCCAGTACTTC.